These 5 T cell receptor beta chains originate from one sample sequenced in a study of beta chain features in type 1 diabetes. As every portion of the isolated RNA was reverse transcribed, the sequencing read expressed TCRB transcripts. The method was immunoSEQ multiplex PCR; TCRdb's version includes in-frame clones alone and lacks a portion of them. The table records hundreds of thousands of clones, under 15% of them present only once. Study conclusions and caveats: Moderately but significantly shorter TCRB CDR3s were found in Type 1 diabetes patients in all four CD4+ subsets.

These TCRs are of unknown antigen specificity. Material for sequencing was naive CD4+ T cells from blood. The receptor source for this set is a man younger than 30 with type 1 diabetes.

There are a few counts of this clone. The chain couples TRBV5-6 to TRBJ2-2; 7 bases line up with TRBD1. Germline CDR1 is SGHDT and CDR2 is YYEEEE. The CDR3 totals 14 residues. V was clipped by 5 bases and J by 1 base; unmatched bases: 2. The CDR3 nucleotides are TGTGCCAGCAGTGGGACAGTGAACACCGGGGAGCTGTTTTTT. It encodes CASSGTVNTGELFF.

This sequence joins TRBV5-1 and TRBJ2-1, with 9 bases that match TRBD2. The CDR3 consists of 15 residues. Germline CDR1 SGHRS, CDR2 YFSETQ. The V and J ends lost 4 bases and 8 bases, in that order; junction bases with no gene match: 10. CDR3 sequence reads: CASSPESGGFDEQFF. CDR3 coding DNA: TGCGCCAGCAGCCCCGAGAGCGGGGGGTTTGATGAGCAGTTCTTC.

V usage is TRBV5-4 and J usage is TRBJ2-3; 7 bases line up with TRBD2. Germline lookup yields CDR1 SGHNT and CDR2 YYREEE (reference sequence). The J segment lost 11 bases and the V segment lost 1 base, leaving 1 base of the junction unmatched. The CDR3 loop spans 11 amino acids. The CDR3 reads CASSLSGEQYF. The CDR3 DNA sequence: TGTGCCAGCAGCTTGAGCGGGGAGCAGTATTTT.

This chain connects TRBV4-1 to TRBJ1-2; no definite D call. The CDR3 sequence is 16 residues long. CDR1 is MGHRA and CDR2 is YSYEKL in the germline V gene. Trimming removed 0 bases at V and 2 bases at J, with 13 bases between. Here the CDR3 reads CASSQDGAGKNYGYTF. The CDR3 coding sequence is TGCGCCAGCAGCCAAGACGGAGCCGGAAAGAACTATGGCTACACCTTC.

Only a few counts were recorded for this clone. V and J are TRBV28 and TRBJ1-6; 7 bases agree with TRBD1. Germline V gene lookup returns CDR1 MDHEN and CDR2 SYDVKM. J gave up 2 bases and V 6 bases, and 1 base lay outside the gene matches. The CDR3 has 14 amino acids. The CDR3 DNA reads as TGTGCCAGCAGCACAGGGGCCTATAATTCACCCCTCCACTTT. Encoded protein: CASSTGAYNSPLHF.